The rows below give T cell receptor beta chains drawn from one sample of a study of T cell changes during pregnancy in multiple sclerosis. TCRdb's copy holds only in-frame clones and misses some; the assay was immunoSEQ multiplex PCR. The sample has roughly 84,000 clones, just over 90% seen once; the top ten hold approximately 1.3%. Sequencing used peripheral blood, obtained in the third trimester of pregnancy. The source of these receptors is a female donor in good health, enrolled as a control in a pregnancy study. The CDR3 runs from the conserved cysteine through the conserved F or W. The order of the fields is V gene, CDR3 protein.

v_call: TRBV14; cdr3_aa: CASSEQGITEAFF
v_call: TRBV5-1; cdr3_aa: CASRETGAGANVLTF
v_call: TRBV5-6; cdr3_aa: CASSTYRYPADQPQHF
v_call: TRBV6-1; cdr3_aa: CASSESSHRGDTIYF
v_call: TRBV28; cdr3_aa: CASSLAGVDTQYF
v_call: TRBV21-1; cdr3_aa: CASSKDGGRRAGNQPQHF
v_call: TRBV7-2; cdr3_aa: CASSFYSGANVLTF
v_call: TRBV15; cdr3_aa: CATSTIVQTYEQYF
v_call: TRBV19; cdr3_aa: CASSSGVQETQYF
v_call: TRBV27; cdr3_aa: CASSPSTGEKNTEAFF
v_call: TRBV7-9; cdr3_aa: CASSRKGQGNTEAFF
v_call: TRBV19; cdr3_aa: CASSIDRPRGSGTQYF
v_call: TRBV5-1; cdr3_aa: CASSQGTKNEKLFF
v_call: TRBV28; cdr3_aa: CASSLSILLARSSYNEQFF
v_call: TRBV19; cdr3_aa: CASSIDLLPGQTDNEQFF
v_call: TRBV28; cdr3_aa: CATSDRGTLNYYGYTF
v_call: TRBV9; cdr3_aa: CASSPGTSGSTQYF
v_call: TRBV5-1; cdr3_aa: CASSPGTSGRKGIYEQYF
v_call: TRBV14; cdr3_aa: CASSPPGDRKTTNYGYTF
v_call: TRBV2; cdr3_aa: CASNREGTDTQYF
v_call: TRBV5-6; cdr3_aa: CASSFYGSGTGELFF
v_call: TRBV5-4; cdr3_aa: CASSRPTGGGNTEAFF
v_call: TRBV29-1; cdr3_aa: CSVGGTGGASDTQYF
v_call: TRBV30; cdr3_aa: CAGSGTSGRLGTGELFF
v_call: TRBV7-9; cdr3_aa: CASSQSWTSGNNEQFF
v_call: TRBV4-2; cdr3_aa: CASSQEGVGNTIYF
v_call: TRBV7-2; cdr3_aa: CASSLAGTSGRNIQYF
v_call: TRBV30; cdr3_aa: CAWSVGGPAKNIQYF